This T cell receptor (beta chain) came from a study of blood T cell repertoires in COVID-19. Study overall: Samples of COVID-19 (acute and convalescent) were obtained from the United States, Italy and Spain.

V lost 6 bases and J lost 4, with 16 bases in between. The CDR3 is 14 residues long. Germline assignment: CDR1 MDHEN and CDR2 SYDVKM. Repertoires were generated with immunoSEQ multiplex PCR, while TCRdb's copy carries only in-frame clones and drops some. This table has about 300,000 clones, under 90% appearing once. This TCR was sampled from a woman aged 50 to 65 who had been exposed to COVID-19. The specimen was PBMCs or T cells enriched from blood (not recorded which). The chain joins TRBV28 to TRBJ2-7; TRBD2 might be the D (6 bases). CDR3 residues: CASRDGGGWYEQYF. The CDR3 region has the DNA TGTGCCAGCAGGGACGGGGGAGGTTGGTACGAGCAGTACTTC.